The clone carrying this T cell receptor beta chain was observed many times. This specimen belongs to a study of T cells in Graves' hyperthyroidism and ophthalmopathy. What was amplified from RNA transcripts were TCR beta CDR3 regions. TCR CDR3 regions were first amplified by RT-PCR with HTBI primers. Each CDR3 protein gets one entry after TCRdb re-called the multiplex PCR reads with MiXCR. The sample lists 540,000 or so distinct CDR3 sequences; around 46% were seen once. There are 14 residues in the CDR3. Trimming stripped 6 bases from V and 1 base from J, with 10 bases between. The germline V gene encodes CDR1 SGHRS and CDR2 YFSETQ.

Sample: peripheral blood or thyroid tissue (not recorded which). This chain joins TRBV5-1 and TRBJ2-2; no definite D call. The TCR originated in an adult woman with Graves' disease, either hyperthyroidism or ophthalmopathy (not recorded which). The CDR3 spells CASTFYLNTGELFF. CDR3 nucleotides: TGCGCCAGCACCTTTTACTTGAACACCGGGGAGCTGTTTTTT. Full variable domain (rest looked up from reference TRBV5-1 and TRBJ2-2): KAGVTQTPRYLIKTRGQQVTLSCSPISGHRSVSWYQQTPGQGLQFLFEYFSETQRNKGNFPGRFSGRQFSNSRSEMNVSTLELGDSALYLCASTFYLNTGELFFGEGSRLTVL.